This TCR beta chain was sequenced during a study of blood T cell repertoires in COVID-19. Across the whole study: PBMCs, B-cell-depleted T cells, or T cells were the source of the cDNA or gDNA that made up the material.

Using immunoSEQ multiplex PCR, the repertoire was profiled, and TCRdb retains in-frame clones only, with some absent. This table holds around 190,000 clones, around three quarters found once. The CDR3 is 17 residues long. In germline, CDR1 is SGDLS, CDR2 YYNGEE. The ends lost 1 base at V and 1 base at J; junction bases unmatched: 7. A single count supports this clone. V and J are TRBV9 and TRBJ2-3; TRBD2 matches 9 bases. Material: peripheral blood. This clonotype originated in a man between 65 and 85 years old with active or convalescent COVID-19. CDR3 sequence: CASSVSLAGEGTDTQYF. In nucleotides, the CDR3 is TGTGCCAGCAGCGTAAGCTTAGCGGGAGAGGGCACAGATACGCAGTATTTT.